The 27 T cell receptor beta chains below were found in one sample sequenced in a study of CD8+ T cells in alopecia areata (dated by TCRdb to the late 2010s). The time point label, as the study defines it: baseline before oral tofacitinib. Libraries were constructed by the immunoSEQ multiplex PCR assay. RNA was extracted from all samples and reverse transcribed into cDNA, which served as template for TCR sequencing. TCRdb holds this immuneACCESS table with in-frame rearrangements only. Some clones are missing; in checked studies, unresolved V genes explain under half, and the rest has no known cause. In this sample the table shows 150,000 or so clones, about 90% of which occur a single time. Together, the top ten hold around 15% of the sample. The sequencing here drew on CD8+ T cells sorted from blood, taken at week 0. The receptors here all came from a human donor with alopecia areata.

The V gene is TRBV6-6, the J gene TRBJ2-7; 11 bases align to TRBD1. Germline assignment: CDR1 MNHNY and CDR2 SVGAGI (reference sequence). Trimming cost V 6 bases and J 6 bases; bases outside gene matches: 13. The CDR3 loop spans 16 amino acids. This CDR3 reads CASRESPGQGVREQYF. The DNA for the CDR3 is TGTGCCAGCAGAGAATCACCGGGACAGGGGGTCCGCGAGCAGTACTTC.

V usage is TRBV29-1 and J usage is TRBJ2-3, with 7 nucleotides matching TRBD2. V shed 3 bases, J shed 3 bases, and the junction held 6 bases outside the gene matches. The CDR3 sequence is 14 residues long. Germline CDR1 SQVTM, CDR2 ANQGSEA. In DNA, the CDR3 is TGCAGCGTTGACGGACTAGTGGGGACAGATACGCAGTATTTT. It translates to CSVDGLVGTDTQYF.

V usage is TRBV6-5 and J usage is TRBJ1-1, with D hard to call. Per the germline V gene, CDR1 is MNHEY and CDR2 is SVGAGI. V gave up 0 bases and J gave up 4 bases, with 6 bases separating them. The CDR3 is 13 amino acids. CDR3 sequence (DNA): TGTGCCAGCAGTTACTCGAGCGCCACTGAAGCTTTCTTT. Amino acid sequence: CASSYSSATEAFF.

The chain recombines TRBV5-1 with TRBJ2-3, with 10 bases matching TRBD1. Germline assignment: CDR1 SGHRS and CDR2 YFSETQ. CDR3 size: 15 residues. J was trimmed by 2 bases and V by 0 bases; bases with no gene match: 0. The CDR3 DNA sequence: TGCGCCAGCAGCTTGGGACAGGGGGCCACAGATACGCAGTATTTT. Its protein product is CASSLGQGATDTQYF.

The chain combines TRBV5-1 with TRBJ2-7; 8 bases map to TRBD1. Germline V gene sequence: CDR1 SGHRS, CDR2 YFSETQ. CDR3 length: 14 amino acids. Trimming removed 3 bases from V and 3 bases from J; junction bases left unmatched: 5. The CDR3 here is CASSSGTGGYEQYF. CDR3 nucleotide sequence: TGCGCCAGCAGCTCGGGAACAGGGGGCTACGAGCAGTACTTC.

Worth noting for this clone: This specimen includes other DNA sequences encoding the same CDR3. The chain recombines TRBV2 with TRBJ2-7; no firm D call. The germline V gene has CDR1 SNHLY and CDR2 FYNNEI. The CDR3 has 10 amino acids. V dropped 7 bases and J dropped 4 bases, with 5 bases sitting between them. The CDR3 DNA follows: TGTGCCAGCAAGGGATACGAGCAGTACTTC. It encodes CASKGYEQYF. Filled out from reference TRBV2 and TRBJ2-7, the complete variable domain reads EPEVTQTPSHQVTQMGQEVILRCVPISNHLYFYWYRQILGQKVEFLVSFYNNEISEKSEIFDDQFSVERPDGSNFTLKIRSTKLEDSAMYFCASKGYEQYFGPGTRLTVT.

The chain recombines TRBV7-8 with TRBJ2-3, with 8 bases matching TRBD2. V was clipped by 3 bases and J by 1 base; unmatched bases: 9. From germline, CDR1 is SGHVS and CDR2 FQNEAQ. The CDR3 spans 17 residues. CDR3 sequence reads: CASSFQRGGRGTDTQYF. As DNA, the CDR3 is TGTGCCAGCAGCTTTCAACGGGGGGGCCGGGGCACAGATACGCAGTATTTT.

The rearrangement uses TRBV5-4 and TRBJ2-1; D remains ambiguous. Trimming took off 3 bases at V and 8 bases at J, with 12 bases between the two ends. The CDR3 extends over 13 amino acids. Germline V CDR1 and CDR2: SGHNT, YYREEE (reference sequence). The CDR3: CASSSGLDDEQFF. DNA of the CDR3: TGTGCCAGCAGCTCCGGGCTGGATGATGAGCAGTTCTTC.

Regarding this clone: This specimen includes other DNA sequences encoding the same CDR3. V is TRBV29-1 and J is TRBJ2-2; possible D gene TRBD2, 6 bases. The germline V gene has CDR1 SQVTM and CDR2 ANQGSEA. This CDR3 is 13 amino acids long. With 6 bases removed from V and 0 bases from J, the gap between germline ends came to 8 bases. CDR3 residues: CSVGGTNTGELFF. The CDR3 DNA is TGCAGCGTGGGGGGTACGAACACCGGGGAGCTGTTTTTT.

The rearrangement links TRBV29-1 to TRBJ2-1, with D perhaps matching TRBD2 (5 bases). Germline CDR1 is SQVTM and CDR2 is ANQGSEA. The ends were cut back, 7 bases at V and 8 bases at J, with 18 bases in the middle. This CDR3 is built from 13 residues. The CDR3 reads CSGDYTLDHEQFF. The CDR3 DNA is TGCAGCGGTGACTATACGTTGGACCATGAGCAGTTCTTC.

About this clone itself: This CDR3 is also generated by other DNA sequences in the sample. The rearrangement links TRBV9 to TRBJ1-1, with D possibly matching TRBD1 (5 bases). This CDR3 is 13 amino acids long. Germline lookup yields CDR1 SGDLS and CDR2 YYNGEE. With 0 bases removed from V and 5 bases from J, the gap between germline ends came to 8 bases. The CDR3 DNA is TGTGCCAGCAGCGTAGGAGCAGGGACTGAAGCTTTCTTT. As protein: CASSVGAGTEAFF.

Here the CDR3 DNA reads TGTGCCAGCAGCTCGGGGATAGCCTACGAGCAGTACTTC. Its protein is CASSSGIAYEQYF. V gene TRBV7-8 combines with J gene TRBJ2-7, with D perhaps TRBD2 (5 bases). With 4 bases removed from V and 2 bases from J, the gap between germline ends came to 9 bases. Germline V gene lookup returns CDR1 SGHVS and CDR2 FQNEAQ. The CDR3 spans 13 residues.

This clone has a handful of counts. The chain joins TRBV4-1 to TRBJ2-3; D possibly corresponds to TRBD1 (6 bases). Trimming pared 4 bases from V and 3 bases from J, leaving 17 bases between. The CDR3 is 16 amino acids. The germline V gene encodes CDR1 MGHRA and CDR2 YSYEKL. CDR3 nucleotide sequence: TGCGCCAGCAGCCCGGACAGCCTAAGGGGTACAGATACGCAGTATTTT. It translates to CASSPDSLRGTDTQYF.

The chain recombines TRBV30 with TRBJ2-1, with 8 bases identical to TRBD1. J gave up 8 bases and V 2 bases, and 5 bases lay outside the gene matches. CDR1 GTSNPN and CDR2 SVGIG come from the germline V gene (reference sequence). The CDR3 has 13 residues. The CDR3 DNA sequence: TGTGCCTGGAGTCATTCAGGGGGCGATGAGCAGTTCTTC. Residues: CAWSHSGGDEQFF.

This sequence joins TRBV10-3 and TRBJ2-7; the D gene is possibly TRBD2 (5 bases). Germline V gives CDR1 ENHRY, CDR2 SYGVKD. There are 14 residues in the CDR3. The ends were cut back, 0 bases at V and 6 bases at J, with 12 bases in the middle. The CDR3 sequence: CAISESAFGGEQYF. Here the CDR3 DNA reads TGTGCCATCAGTGAGTCGGCCTTTGGAGGCGAGCAGTACTTC.

The V and J genes are TRBV5-6 and TRBJ2-1, with D maybe TRBD2 (5 bases). Germline V lookup: CDR1 SGHDT, CDR2 YYEEEE. V shed 7 bases and J shed 8 bases, with 19 bases lying between them. CDR3 length: 14 amino acids. This CDR3 is CASAHEGGRDEQFF. CDR3 coding DNA: TGTGCCAGCGCGCACGAAGGTGGGCGGGATGAGCAGTTCTTC.

The chain carries TRBV19 and TRBJ1-2; 7 bases agree with TRBD1. CDR3 length: 12 residues. The V gene end was trimmed by 7 bases and the J gene end by 5 bases; junction bases not matched to a gene: 4. CDR1 and CDR2 from the germline V gene are LNHDA and SQIVND (reference sequence). The CDR3 DNA sequence: TGTGCCAGTACTCAGGGGGGATATGGCTACACCTTC. Translated: CASTQGGYGYTF.

The V and J genes are TRBV11-2 and TRBJ2-1; D possibly corresponds to TRBD1 (5 bases). V dropped 5 bases and J dropped 7 bases, with 9 bases sitting between them. The CDR3 extends over 12 amino acids. CDR1 is SGHAT, CDR2 FQNNGV, per germline. CDR3 in amino acids: CASSQGVNEQFF. CDR3 DNA sequence: TGTGCCAGCAGCCAGGGCGTGAATGAGCAGTTCTTC.

The CDR3 DNA reads TGTGCTAGTGGTTTGGCTTACAATGAGCAGTTCTTC. Translation: CASGLAYNEQFF. This chain uses TRBV12-5 with TRBJ2-1; D gene unclear. The CDR3 sequence is 12 residues long. Trimming cost V 1 base and J 4 bases, with 2 bases left between them. Per the germline V gene, CDR1 is LGHNT and CDR2 is FRNRAP. Full variable domain (rest looked up from reference TRBV12-5 and TRBJ2-1): DARVTQTPRHKVTEMGQEVTMRCQPILGHNTVFWYRQTMMQGLELLAYFRNRAPLDDSGMPKDRFSAEMPDATLATLKIQPSEPRDSAVYFCASGLAYNEQFFGPGTRLTVL.

The chain links TRBV7-9 to TRBJ2-1, with TRBD1 as a possible D gene (5 bases). The CDR3 contains 13 residues. Germline lookup yields CDR1 SEHNR and CDR2 FQNEAQ (reference sequence). Deletions cut 10 bases from V and 8 bases from J, with 18 bases between. The CDR3 sequence is CATEHTLRDEQFF. The DNA of the CDR3 is TGTGCCACCGAACATACTCTCAGGGATGAGCAGTTCTTC.

The CDR3 protein is CASSLSAGATDTQYF. CDR3 DNA sequence: TGTGCCAGCAGCTTATCGGCGGGAGCCACAGATACGCAGTATTTT. The J gene is TRBJ2-3, the V gene TRBV7-8, with 7 bases fitting TRBD2. With V trimmed by 2 bases and J by 2 bases, 4 bases remained unmatched. The CDR3 has 15 amino acids. Germline lookup yields CDR1 SGHVS and CDR2 FQNEAQ.

The chain joins TRBV5-4 to TRBJ2-4; 8 nucleotides match TRBD1. V dropped 3 bases and J dropped 9; count of bases not matched to a gene: 8. This CDR3 has 14 amino acids. The germline V gene has CDR1 SGHNT and CDR2 YYREEE (reference sequence). This CDR3 is CASSSAGQGGIQYF. CDR3 sequence (DNA): TGTGCCAGCAGCTCCGCTGGACAGGGTGGCATTCAGTACTTC.

The chain combines TRBV5-1 with TRBJ2-1, with TRBD2 matching over 7 bases. The V segment lost 0 bases and the J segment 1 base; nucleotides outside the gene matches: 10. CDR1 SGHRS and CDR2 YFSETQ come from the germline V gene. This CDR3 has 18 residues. The CDR3 DNA reads TGCGCCAGCAGCTTGGTTCGCGGGGGTTATGGGTCCTACAATGAGCAGTTCTTC. Translating gives CASSLVRGGYGSYNEQFF.

The rearrangement links TRBV13 to TRBJ1-4, with D possibly being TRBD1 (6 bases). This CDR3 is built from 14 residues. CDR1 is PRHDT and CDR2 is FYEKMQ in the germline V gene (reference sequence). V gave up 6 bases and J gave up 4 bases, with 12 bases separating them. The CDR3 here is CASSRTVLNEKLFF. DNA of the CDR3: TGTGCCAGCAGTCGGACAGTCCTTAATGAAAAACTGTTTTTT.

The CDR3, as DNA: TGCAGCGTAGCCGGACAGAGCTCCTACAATGAGCAGTTCTTC. This codes for CSVAGQSSYNEQFF. The V gene is TRBV29-1, the J gene TRBJ2-1, with a tentative D call TRBD1 (6 bases). The V end was cut by 6 bases, the J end by 0 bases, with 12 bases between. Germline assignment: CDR1 SQVTM and CDR2 ANQGSEA. This CDR3 has 14 amino acids.

This rearrangement joins TRBV7-9 to TRBJ2-7; 10 nucleotides line up with TRBD1. The CDR3 sequence is 15 residues long. J gave up 0 bases and V 5 bases, and 4 bases lay outside the gene matches. The V gene's germline CDR1 is SEHNR and CDR2 FQNEAQ (reference sequence). The CDR3 loop reads CASSQGDRGSYEQYF. DNA of the CDR3: TGTGCCAGCAGCCAAGGGGACAGGGGCTCCTACGAGCAGTACTTC.

V and J are TRBV30 and TRBJ2-1; 8 bases map to TRBD1. The junction had 17 bases not matched to a gene; V was cut back by 8 bases and J by 5 bases. The CDR3 runs 16 residues. In germline, CDR1 is GTSNPN, CDR2 SVGIG (reference sequence). The CDR3 DNA sequence: TGTGCCCAGACGTCTATAACAGGGGGGATTGACAATGAGCAGTTCTTC. The encoded protein is CAQTSITGGIDNEQFF.